This T cell receptor beta chain was retrieved from a study of blood T cell repertoires in COVID-19. Whole-study context: Specimens from acute and convalescent COVID-19 originated in the United States, Italy and Spain. PBMCs, B-cell-depleted T cells, or T cells were the source of the cDNA or gDNA that made up the material.

V was cut by 3 bases and J by 4 bases, with 21 bases left in between. This CDR3 is 17 amino acids long. The germline V gene has CDR1 MNHEY and CDR2 SMNVEV (reference sequence). Study processing details: Amplification of reference gene primers was used by the study to estimate nucleated cell counts. Libraries were prepared by immunoSEQ multiplex PCR; TCRdb keeps only in-frame clonotypes and omits some of them. That table is the source of V, J and clone size, and D and trimming were worked out from the DNA. Of some 500,000 clones in the sample, about 89% are singletons; the top ten hold about 8%. This clonotype was sampled from a woman aged 50 to 60 with COVID-19, enrolled during active disease. Sequenced sample: peripheral blood. This chain uses TRBV27 with TRBJ1-1, with a possible D match to TRBD1 (5 bases). CDR3 bases: TGTGCCAGCAGTTTGGGCGCCGGGGGAGCTATGGGCACTGAAGCTTTCTTT. Its translation: CASSLGAGGAMGTEAFF.